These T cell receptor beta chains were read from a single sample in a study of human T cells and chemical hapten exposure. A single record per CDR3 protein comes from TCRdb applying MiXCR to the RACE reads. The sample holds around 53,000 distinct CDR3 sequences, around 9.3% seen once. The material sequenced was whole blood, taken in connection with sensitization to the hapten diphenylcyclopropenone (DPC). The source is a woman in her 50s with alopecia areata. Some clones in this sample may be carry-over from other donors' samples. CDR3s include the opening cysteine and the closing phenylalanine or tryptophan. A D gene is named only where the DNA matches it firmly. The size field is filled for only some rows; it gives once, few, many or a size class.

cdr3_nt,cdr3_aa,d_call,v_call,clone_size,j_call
TGTGCCAGCACGAGTGGACAGGGAGGGAGCACAGATACGCAGTATTTT,CASTSGQGGSTDTQYF,NA,TRBV28,few,TRBJ2-3
TGTGCCAGCAGTTATTCTCAAGGGACCGGGGAGCTGTTTTTT,CASSYSQGTGELFF,NA,TRBV6-2/TRBV6-3,many,TRBJ2-2
TGTGCCAGCACCCCCGGGACAAGTATGTCTGCTTTCTTT,CASTPGTSMSAFF,NA,TRBV25-1,few,TRBJ1-1
TGTGCCAGCTCACCAGGGACAAAAGATGGCTACACCTTC,CASSPGTKDGYTF,NA,TRBV18,few,TRBJ1-2
TGTGCCAGCAGCGTTAGCGGGCAAACCTACGAGCAGTACTTC,CASSVSGQTYEQYF,TRBD2,TRBV9,many,TRBJ2-7
TGTGCCAGCAGCTTAGATGCGGGCCCCAAGCGGCATGAGCAGTTCTTC,CASSLDAGPKRHEQFF,NA,TRBV11-2,many,TRBJ2-1
TGCAGTGCTAGTGTCCCGGGACGGCTTGCGGGGGAGCAGTACTTC,CSASVPGRLAGEQYF,NA,TRBV20-1,many,TRBJ2-7
TGTGCCAGCAGCCCCAGGGACACCCCTACGCAGGAGCAGTACTTC,CASSPRDTPTQEQYF,NA,TRBV7-2,many,TRBJ2-7
TGCAGCGTTGTTGAGCGGGGGTCCTACAATGAGCAGTTCTTC,CSVVERGSYNEQFF,TRBD2,TRBV29-1,many,TRBJ2-1
TGTGCCAGCAGCCAACGTAGGGAGCATTCACCCCTCCACTTT,CASSQRREHSPLHF,NA,TRBV3-1,few,TRBJ1-6
TGCAGTGCTAAAAAACAGGGCGGGGGGGACACTGAAGCTTTCTTT,CSAKKQGGGDTEAFF,NA,TRBV20-1,many,TRBJ1-1
TGCGCCGCAGGACCGTCACAAAGGGAGACGTCCTACGAGCAGTACTTC,CAAGPSQRETSYEQYF,NA,TRBV10-1,NA,TRBJ2-7
TGTGCCAGCAGCTTCAGTGTCGGGTCCTACGAGCAGTACTTC,CASSFSVGSYEQYF,NA,TRBV7-9,few,TRBJ2-7
TGTGCCAGCTCACCACCCTGGACCCCAGGGGGTGGCTACACCTTC,CASSPPWTPGGGYTF,TRBD1,TRBV18,many,TRBJ1-2
TGTGCCAGCAGTTTACGGGACAGTTCCGCCTCTGGGGCCAACGTCCTGACTTTC,CASSLRDSSASGANVLTF,TRBD1,TRBV27,many,TRBJ2-6
TGTGCCAGCAGTGATTCGGTAGGGGTTTTTAATCAGCCCCAGCATTTT,CASSDSVGVFNQPQHF,NA,TRBV2,medium-sized,TRBJ1-5
TGTGCCAGCAGCCCCCTTTCGGGCCGCGACAGATATGGCTACACCTTC,CASSPLSGRDRYGYTF,NA,TRBV3-1,many,TRBJ1-2
TGTGCCGCGCGTAGTAGCGGGAACGCCTACGAGCAGTACTTC,CAARSSGNAYEQYF,TRBD2,TRBV10-3,many,TRBJ2-7
TGTGCCAGCAGCGTAGGCGGGGGCTCCTACAATGAGCAGTTCTTC,CASSVGGGSYNEQFF,TRBD2,TRBV9,few,TRBJ2-1
TGTGCCAGCAGCCAATATGTAGCAACGCAGTATTTT,CASSQYVATQYF,NA,TRBV3-1,many,TRBJ2-3
TGCGCCAGTAGCCTCAAGGACAGTAGCGAAAAACTGTTTTTT,CASSLKDSSEKLFF,NA,TRBV4-1,NA,TRBJ1-4
TGCAGTGCTAGAACGCAAACAGTAGAAGCTTTCTTT,CSARTQTVEAFF,NA,TRBV20-1,NA,TRBJ1-1
TGTGCCAGCGGCGGGTCCCCCTACGAGCAGTACTTC,CASGGSPYEQYF,NA,TRBV6-1,NA,TRBJ2-7
TGTGCCAGCAGCCAAAATCGAATAGCCAAAAACATTCAGTACTTC,CASSQNRIAKNIQYF,NA,TRBV3-1,many,TRBJ2-4
TGTGCCACCAGCGAGGCGGGGCGGATTGAAGCTTTCTTT,CATSEAGRIEAFF,NA,TRBV6-2/TRBV6-3,many,TRBJ1-1
TGTGCCAGCGGGGCGGCTAGCGGGACGAAAGCGGGGAACATTCAGTACTTC,CASGAASGTKAGNIQYF,TRBD2,TRBV9,many,TRBJ2-4
TGTGCCAGCAGCTTAGCCGGGGGCGGTGAAGCTTTCTTT,CASSLAGGGEAFF,NA,TRBV7-6,many,TRBJ1-1
TGTGCCAGCAGTTACTCGAGGACTGCGAATGAGCAGTTCTTC,CASSYSRTANEQFF,NA,TRBV6-2/TRBV6-3,few,TRBJ2-1
TGTGCTACGCAGGTAGCGGGAGCTGGGGCCAACGTCCTGACTTTC,CATQVAGAGANVLTF,TRBD2,TRBV7-9,many,TRBJ2-6
TGTGCCAGCAGCTCTGGGACAGTGCATCAAGAGACCCAGTACTTC,CASSSGTVHQETQYF,TRBD1,TRBV7-9,NA,TRBJ2-5
TGTGCCAGCTCAACGATACTACTTAACCGGGGCTCCTACAATGAGCAGTTCTTC,CASSTILLNRGSYNEQFF,NA,TRBV18,NA,TRBJ2-1
TGTGCCAGCAGCTTAGATGACGAGCAGTACTTC,CASSLDDEQYF,NA,TRBV11-2,NA,TRBJ2-7
TGTGCCAGCAGCTCACCCAACGGGATCCGGCAGTACTTC,CASSSPNGIRQYF,NA,TRBV11-2,many,TRBJ2-7
TGTGCCAGCAGCAGGGAAGTAGCGGGAGGGCTAGCCAAAAACATTCAGTACTTC,CASSREVAGGLAKNIQYF,TRBD2,TRBV12-3/TRBV12-4,few,TRBJ2-4
TGTGCCAGCTCACCACCGACGGTGTTGAACACTGAAGCTTTCTTT,CASSPPTVLNTEAFF,NA,TRBV18,many,TRBJ1-1
TGCGCCAGCAGCACCCCCGGCGATGAGCAGTTCTTC,CASSTPGDEQFF,NA,TRBV5-1,few,TRBJ2-1
TGTGCCAGCAGTTACCCACCCGGGAGAGGGACCGGGGAGCTGTTTTTT,CASSYPPGRGTGELFF,NA,TRBV6-2/TRBV6-3,many,TRBJ2-2
TGTGCCAGCAGGGACAGGGCGAGGACTGAAGCTTTCTTT,CASRDRARTEAFF,TRBD1,TRBV27,once,TRBJ1-1
TGCAGCGTTGTTGGCAGGGCTGACGAGCAGTACTTC,CSVVGRADEQYF,NA,TRBV29-1,NA,TRBJ2-7
TGTGCCAGCAGCGGGGACTTACTAGATACGCAGTATTTT,CASSGDLLDTQYF,NA,TRBV6-4,many,TRBJ2-3
TGTGCCAGCAGCGTTGGACTAGCGGGAGGGTGGAACACCGGGGAGCTGTTTTTT,CASSVGLAGGWNTGELFF,TRBD2,TRBV9,many,TRBJ2-2
TGTGCCAGCAGCCAAAATTATCCGGGGGCTGGAAACACCATATATTTT,CASSQNYPGAGNTIYF,NA,TRBV11-2,many,TRBJ1-3
TGTGCCAGCAGTTTACTTTCGTGGCCCTACTTC,CASSLLSWPYF,NA,TRBV28,many,TRBJ2-7
TGTGCCAGCAGTTACGACCCCTGGGCAGATACGCAGTATTTT,CASSYDPWADTQYF,NA,TRBV6-6,many,TRBJ2-3
TGTGCCAGCAGCTTAGAGATGAACACTGAAGCTTTCTTT,CASSLEMNTEAFF,NA,TRBV7-6,many,TRBJ1-1
TGTGCCATCAGTGAAATAGCGGGATCGCGGACTGAAGCTTTCTTT,CAISEIAGSRTEAFF,NA,TRBV10-3,many,TRBJ1-1
TGTGCCATCAGTGAGTCGGGGGCTAGCGGGAGTAATGAGCAGTTCTTC,CAISESGASGSNEQFF,TRBD2,TRBV10-3,NA,TRBJ2-1